This T cell receptor beta chain originates from a study of blood T cell repertoires in COVID-19. TCRdb's copy holds only in-frame clones and misses some; the assay was immunoSEQ multiplex PCR. The data contain approximately 300,000 clones, about 80% of them singletons. CDR1 and CDR2 (germline): LGHNT, FRNRAP. This CDR3 is built from 12 residues. Trimming took 6 bases from V and 5 from J; bases not matched to a gene: 4. A Seattle source enrolled patients during active infection and followed them longitudinally. The chain couples TRBV12-5 to TRBJ2-7, with TRBD1 matching 7 bases. This receptor was obtained from a person between 65 and 80 years old with COVID-19, enrolled during active disease. The sequenced sample consisted of peripheral blood. Here the CDR3 DNA reads TGTGCTAGTGGACAAGGGGGCGACGAGCAGTACTTC. Amino acid sequence: CASGQGGDEQYF.